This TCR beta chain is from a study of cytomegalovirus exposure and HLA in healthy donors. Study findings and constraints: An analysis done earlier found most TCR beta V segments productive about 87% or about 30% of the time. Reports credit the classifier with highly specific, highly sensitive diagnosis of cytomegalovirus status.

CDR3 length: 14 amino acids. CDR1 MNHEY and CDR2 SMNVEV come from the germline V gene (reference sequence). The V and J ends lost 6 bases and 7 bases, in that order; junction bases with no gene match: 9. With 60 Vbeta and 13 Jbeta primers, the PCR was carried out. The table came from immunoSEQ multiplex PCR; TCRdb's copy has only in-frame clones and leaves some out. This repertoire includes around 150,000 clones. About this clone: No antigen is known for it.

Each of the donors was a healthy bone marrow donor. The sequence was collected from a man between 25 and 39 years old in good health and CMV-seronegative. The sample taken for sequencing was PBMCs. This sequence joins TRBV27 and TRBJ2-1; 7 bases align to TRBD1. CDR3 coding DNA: TGTGCCAGCAGCCCCCGACAGGGTCTGAATGAGCAGTTCTTC. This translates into CASSPRQGLNEQFF.